These 14 T cell receptor beta chains were sequenced from one sample in a study of blood T cell repertoires in COVID-19. TCRdb's table, derived via immunoSEQ multiplex PCR, lists solely in-frame clones and lacks some. This sample has about 170,000 clones; around four fifths occur once, and the top ten carry 3.6%. The sample consisted of PBMCs or T cells enriched from blood (not recorded which). These receptors all stem from a woman between 45 and 60 years old in a cohort exposed to, infected with or recovered from COVID-19 (not recorded which).

V is TRBV19 and J is TRBJ2-4, with 7 bases identical to TRBD1. V lost 5 bases to trimming and J lost 0 bases; unmatched junction nucleotides: 10. In germline, CDR1 is LNHDA, CDR2 SQIVND (reference sequence). The CDR3 sequence is 17 residues long. In nucleotides, the CDR3 is TGTGCCAGTAGTTCCCAAGCAGGGGGAATAGCCAAAAACATTCAGTACTTC. This gives the protein CASSSQAGGIAKNIQYF.

The rearrangement links TRBV18 to TRBJ2-7; TRBD1 is a possible D gene (6 bases). The CDR3 runs to 14 residues. Trimming left V 3 bases short and J 5 bases short, with 14 bases between. CDR1 and CDR2 from the germline V gene are KGHSH and LQKENI. This chain's CDR3 is CASSPVAGDNEQYF. In DNA, the CDR3 is TGTGCCAGCTCACCGGTTGCAGGGGACAACGAGCAGTACTTC.

This clone has just one count. The rearrangement uses TRBV2 and TRBJ2-5, with 12 bases fitting TRBD2. The CDR3 sequence is 15 residues long. With V trimmed by 4 bases and J by 2 bases, 2 bases remained unmatched. The germline V gene encodes CDR1 SNHLY and CDR2 FYNNEI. Here the CDR3 reads CASSGLAGGQETQYF. Here the CDR3 DNA reads TGTGCCAGCAGTGGCCTAGCGGGGGGGCAAGAGACCCAGTACTTC.

The J gene is TRBJ1-3, the V gene TRBV2; possibly TRBD1 for D (6 bases). The CDR3 covers 16 residues. V lost 4 bases to trimming and J lost 0 bases, with 13 bases between them. CDR1 and CDR2 (germline): SNHLY, FYNNEI. CDR3 protein: CASSAVGARSGNTIYF. For the CDR3, the DNA is TGTGCCAGCAGTGCGGTGGGGGCACGCTCTGGAAACACCATATATTTT.

The chain combines TRBV11-2 with TRBJ2-5; a possible D gene is TRBD1 (6 bases). Germline CDR1 is SGHAT and CDR2 is FQNNGV. The CDR3 runs 14 residues. V was trimmed by 1 base and J by 5 bases, leaving 11 bases between them. The CDR3 DNA reads TGTGCCAGCAGCTTAGGCCAGCAGGGGGAGACCCAGTACTTC. Protein: CASSLGQQGETQYF.

This clone was detected only once. This chain joins TRBV19 and TRBJ1-5; tentative D call: TRBD1 (5 bases). Germline V lookup: CDR1 LNHDA, CDR2 SQIVND (reference sequence). This CDR3 contains 17 residues. Trimming left V 2 bases short and J 0 bases short, with 14 bases between. The CDR3 nucleotides are TGTGCCAGTAGTATAATCGGTGGGGCAGTTAGCAATCAGCCCCAGCATTTT. Its translation: CASSIIGGAVSNQPQHF.

V usage is TRBV3-1 (or the pseudogene TRBV3-2) and J usage is TRBJ2-2, with a possible D match to TRBD2 (5 bases). Germline CDR1 LGHDT, CDR2 YNNKEL (reference sequence). V was pared by 4 bases and J by 1 base, with 16 bases between. CDR3 length equals 17 residues. The CDR3 bases are TGTGCCAGCAGCCTTCGCGTTGGCGGGTGGAACACCGGGGAGCTGTTTTTT. Its translation is CASSLRVGGWNTGELFF.

V gene TRBV6-4 combines with J gene TRBJ2-1, with TRBD1 as a possible D gene (5 bases). V was cut by 4 bases and J by 8 bases, with 12 bases left in between. This CDR3 comprises 13 residues. Germline CDR1 is MRHNA and CDR2 is SNTAGT. CDR3 sequence: CASSGADSDEQFF. Written as DNA, the CDR3 is TGTGCCAGCAGTGGGGCAGACAGCGATGAGCAGTTCTTC.

The V call is TRBV4-1, the J call TRBJ2-7, with TRBD1 matching 10 bases. There are 15 residues in the CDR3. V shed 2 bases and J 5 bases; nucleotides not matched to a gene: 6. Germline CDR1 reads MGHRA; CDR2 reads YSYEKL. CDR3 protein: CASSQPDRGDNEQYF. CDR3 bases: TGCGCCAGCAGCCAACCGGACAGGGGGGACAACGAGCAGTACTTC.

The chain employs TRBV7-2 and TRBJ2-1; TRBD2 agrees at 12 bases. J gave up 0 bases and V 2 bases, and 5 bases lay outside the gene matches. The length of the CDR3 is 18 residues. Looked up from germline, CDR1 is SGHTA and CDR2 is FQGNSA. DNA of the CDR3: TGTGCCAGCAGCTTAAATAGACTAGCGGGAGTCTCCTACAATGAGCAGTTCTTC. Protein sequence: CASSLNRLAGVSYNEQFF.

Notes on this clone: The CDR3 does not close with the conserved phenylalanine or tryptophan, likely indicating a read error. Because the CDR3's place on the DNA is in doubt, the DNA is left out and the CDR3 is given as listed by TCRdb. The chain joins TRBV5-5 to TRBJ1-4; the table calls TRBD1, which could not be checked here. The CDR3 length equals 10 residues, ends included. The germline gives CDR1 SGHKS, CDR2 YYEKEE (reference sequence). The CDR3 spells CASSFHRVSG.

Regarding this clone: Additional DNA sequences in this sample encode the identical CDR3. This chain links TRBV5-1 with TRBJ1-4; D call uncertain. V dropped 0 bases and J dropped 2 bases, with 8 bases sitting between them. Germline CDR1 SGHRS, CDR2 YFSETQ. The CDR3 is 15 amino acids. CDR3 DNA sequence: TGCGCCAGCAGCTTGGCTGGCTCCACTAATGAAAAACTGTTTTTT. This sequence encodes CASSLAGSTNEKLFF.

The rearrangement joins TRBV27 to TRBJ2-2; D might be TRBD1 (6 bases). The CDR3 length is 15 residues. V lost 3 bases and J lost 3, with 11 bases in between. Germline V lookup: CDR1 MNHEY, CDR2 SMNVEV (reference sequence). The CDR3 DNA reads TGTGCCAGCAGTTTGGGGGCTATGGACACCGGGGAGCTGTTTTTT. Its protein is CASSLGAMDTGELFF.

This chain joins TRBV18 and TRBJ1-1; 7 positions match TRBD1. This CDR3 has 14 residues. Germline V gene data show CDR1 as KGHSH and CDR2 as LQKENI. The trim removed 1 base at V and 7 bases at J, leaving 6 bases unmatched. CDR3: CASSPLGGGNEAFF. As DNA, the CDR3 is TGTGCCAGCTCACCACTAGGGGGCGGGAATGAAGCTTTCTTT.